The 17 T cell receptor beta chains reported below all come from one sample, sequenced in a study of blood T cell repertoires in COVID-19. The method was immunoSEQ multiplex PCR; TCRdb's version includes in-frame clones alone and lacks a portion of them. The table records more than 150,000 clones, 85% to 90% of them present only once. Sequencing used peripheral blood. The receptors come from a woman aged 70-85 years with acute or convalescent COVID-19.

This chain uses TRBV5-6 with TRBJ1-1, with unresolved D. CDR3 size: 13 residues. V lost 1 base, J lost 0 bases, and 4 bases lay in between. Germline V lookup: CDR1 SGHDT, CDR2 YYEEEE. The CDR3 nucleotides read TGTGCCAGCAGCTTGACAGTGAACACTGAAGCTTTCTTT. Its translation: CASSLTVNTEAFF.

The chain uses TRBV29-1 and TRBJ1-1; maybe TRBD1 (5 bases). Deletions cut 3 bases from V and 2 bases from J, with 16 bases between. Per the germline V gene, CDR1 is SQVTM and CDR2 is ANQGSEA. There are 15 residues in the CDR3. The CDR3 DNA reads TGCAGCGTTGATAGTGGGGCAACATCAAACACTGAAGCTTTCTTT. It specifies CSVDSGATSNTEAFF.

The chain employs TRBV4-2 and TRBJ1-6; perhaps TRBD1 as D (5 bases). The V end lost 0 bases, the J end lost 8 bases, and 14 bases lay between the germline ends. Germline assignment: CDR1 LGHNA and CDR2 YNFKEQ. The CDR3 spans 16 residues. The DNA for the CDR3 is TGTGCCAGCAGCCAAGAAGCAGGGTATCTGGATTCACCCCTCCACTTT. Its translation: CASSQEAGYLDSPLHF.

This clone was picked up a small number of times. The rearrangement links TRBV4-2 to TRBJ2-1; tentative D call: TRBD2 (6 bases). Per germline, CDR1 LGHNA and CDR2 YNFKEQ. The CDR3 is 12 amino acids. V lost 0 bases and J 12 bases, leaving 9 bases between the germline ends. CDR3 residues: CASSQENGRQFF. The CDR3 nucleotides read TGTGCCAGCAGCCAAGAGAACGGGAGGCAGTTCTTC.

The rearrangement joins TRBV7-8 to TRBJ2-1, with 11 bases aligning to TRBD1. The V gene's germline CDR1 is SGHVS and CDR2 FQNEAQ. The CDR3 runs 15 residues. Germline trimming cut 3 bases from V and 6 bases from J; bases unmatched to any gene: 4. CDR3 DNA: TGTGCCAGCAGCTTCGGGACAGGGGGAATCAATGAGCAGTTCTTC. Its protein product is CASSFGTGGINEQFF.

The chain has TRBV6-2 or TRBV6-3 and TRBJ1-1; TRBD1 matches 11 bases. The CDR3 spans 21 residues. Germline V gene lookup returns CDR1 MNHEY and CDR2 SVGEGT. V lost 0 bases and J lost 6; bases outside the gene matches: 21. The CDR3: CASSYSITYRGQGAIGAEAFF. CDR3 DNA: TGTGCCAGCAGTTACTCGATCACCTACCGAGGACAGGGGGCGATCGGCGCTGAAGCTTTCTTT.

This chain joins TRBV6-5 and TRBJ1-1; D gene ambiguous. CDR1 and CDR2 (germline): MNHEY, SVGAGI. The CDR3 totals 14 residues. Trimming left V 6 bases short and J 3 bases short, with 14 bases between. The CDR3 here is CASRTGSLDTEAFF. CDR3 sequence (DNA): TGTGCCAGCAGGACGGGTTCGTTGGACACTGAAGCTTTCTTT.

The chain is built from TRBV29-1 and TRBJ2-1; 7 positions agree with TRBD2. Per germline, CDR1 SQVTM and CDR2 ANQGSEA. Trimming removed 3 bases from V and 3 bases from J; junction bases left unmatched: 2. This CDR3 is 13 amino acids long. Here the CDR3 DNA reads TGCAGCGTTGATGGGGGGGGCTACAATGAGCAGTTCTTC. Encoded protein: CSVDGGGYNEQFF.

The CDR3 nucleotides read TGTGCCAGCTCACGCGTCGCGGACACCGGGGAGCTGTTTTTT. Amino acid sequence: CASSRVADTGELFF. The chain couples TRBV18 to TRBJ2-2; D gene unclear. Trimming removed 4 bases at V and 3 bases at J, with 9 bases between. The length of the CDR3 is 14 residues. Germline assignment: CDR1 KGHSH and CDR2 LQKENI.

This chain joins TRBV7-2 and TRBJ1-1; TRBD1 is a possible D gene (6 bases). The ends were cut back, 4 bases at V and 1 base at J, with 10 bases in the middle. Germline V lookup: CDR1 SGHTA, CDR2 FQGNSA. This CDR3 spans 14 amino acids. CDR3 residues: CASSSRGGNTEAFF. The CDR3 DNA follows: TGTGCCAGCAGCTCTCGAGGGGGGAACACTGAAGCTTTCTTT.

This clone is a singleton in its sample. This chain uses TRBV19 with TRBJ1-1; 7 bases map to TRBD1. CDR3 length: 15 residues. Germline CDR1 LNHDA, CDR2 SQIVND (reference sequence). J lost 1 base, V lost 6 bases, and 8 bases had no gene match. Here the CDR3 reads CASSPGGTSNTEAFF. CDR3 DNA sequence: TGTGCCAGTAGCCCAGGGGGGACTTCGAACACTGAAGCTTTCTTT.

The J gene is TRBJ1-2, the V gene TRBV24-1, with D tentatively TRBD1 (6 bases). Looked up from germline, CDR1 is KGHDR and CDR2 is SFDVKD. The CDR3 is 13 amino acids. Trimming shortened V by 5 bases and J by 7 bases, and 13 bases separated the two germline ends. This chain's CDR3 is CATSARDRSGYTF. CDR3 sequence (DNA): TGTGCCACCAGTGCCAGAGACAGGAGTGGCTACACCTTC.

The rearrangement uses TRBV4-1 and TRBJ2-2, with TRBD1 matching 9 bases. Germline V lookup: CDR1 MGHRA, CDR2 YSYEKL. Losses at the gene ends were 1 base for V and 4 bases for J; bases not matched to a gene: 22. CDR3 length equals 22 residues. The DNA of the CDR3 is TGCGCCAGCAGCCAAGTTCCCCAATCATTCGATTCCGGGACAGGGAGCACCGGGGAGCTGTTTTTT. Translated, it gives CASSQVPQSFDSGTGSTGELFF.

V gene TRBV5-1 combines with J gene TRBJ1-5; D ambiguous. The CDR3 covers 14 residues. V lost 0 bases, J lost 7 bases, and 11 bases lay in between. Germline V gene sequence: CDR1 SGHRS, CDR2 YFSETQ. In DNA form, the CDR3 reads TGCGCCAGCAGCTTGGCCGCGGGCCAACAGCCCCAGCATTTT. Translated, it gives CASSLAAGQQPQHF.

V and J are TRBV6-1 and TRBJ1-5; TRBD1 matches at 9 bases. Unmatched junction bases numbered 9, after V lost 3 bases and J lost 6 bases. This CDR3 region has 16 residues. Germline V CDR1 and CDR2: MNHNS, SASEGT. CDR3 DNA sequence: TGTGCCAGCAGTGATACCCCGGGACAGGGTGGTCAGCCCCAGCATTTT. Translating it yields CASSDTPGQGGQPQHF.

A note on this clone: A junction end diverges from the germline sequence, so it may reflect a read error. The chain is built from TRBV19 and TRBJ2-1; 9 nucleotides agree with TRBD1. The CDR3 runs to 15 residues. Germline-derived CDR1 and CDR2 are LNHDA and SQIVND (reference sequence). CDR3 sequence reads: CASSGQGKGYNEQFF. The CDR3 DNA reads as TGTGCAAGTAGTGGACAGGGGAAGGGGTACAATGAGCAGTTCTTC.

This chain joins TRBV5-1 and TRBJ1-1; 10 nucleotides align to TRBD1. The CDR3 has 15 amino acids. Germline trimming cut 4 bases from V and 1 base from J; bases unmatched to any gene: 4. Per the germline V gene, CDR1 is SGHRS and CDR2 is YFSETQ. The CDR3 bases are TGCGCCAGCAGCGCCCGACAGGGGGCGAACACTGAAGCTTTCTTT. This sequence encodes CASSARQGANTEAFF.